A single sample is the source of the 5 T cell receptor beta chains below, sequenced in a study of blood T cell repertoires in COVID-19 (dated by TCRdb to about 2020). The library came from the immunoSEQ multiplex PCR assay. TCRdb limited this immuneACCESS table to in-frame rearrangements with V and J called. A share of clones is missing; checked studies link under half to unresolved V genes, and the rest is unexplained. For this sample the table gives fewer than 250,000 clones, of which around 82% were detected only once. Approximately 4.9% of the sample lies in the top ten. Sample: PBMCs or T cells enriched from blood (not recorded which). The receptors derive from a woman between 50 and 59 years old who had been exposed to COVID-19.

This clone has just one count. This rearrangement joins TRBV10-3 to TRBJ2-7, with D possibly matching TRBD2 (5 bases). This CDR3 contains 13 residues. V shed 5 bases and J shed 0 bases, with 8 bases lying between them. The germline gives CDR1 ENHRY, CDR2 SYGVKD. CDR3 residues: CAISREISYEQYF. In DNA, the CDR3 is TGTGCCATCAGTAGGGAGATCTCCTACGAGCAGTACTTC.

Of note for this clone: The identical CDR3 is also encoded by other nucleotide sequences in the sample. The CDR3 here is CASSPPPGISYNEQFF. In nucleotides, the CDR3 is TGTGCCAGCTCACCACCCCCGGGGATCTCCTACAATGAGCAGTTCTTC. This sequence joins TRBV18 and TRBJ2-1; perhaps TRBD2 as D (5 bases). Germline CDR1 is KGHSH and CDR2 is LQKENI. This CDR3 has 16 residues. Trimming pared 0 bases from V and 0 bases from J, leaving 9 bases between.

The chain employs TRBV27 and TRBJ1-2; TRBD1 matches 7 bases. Trimming at V came to 3 bases and at J to 7 bases, leaving 5 bases not matched to a gene. This CDR3 region has 13 residues. Germline V gene data show CDR1 as MNHEY and CDR2 as SMNVEV (reference sequence). The CDR3 nucleotides read TGTGCCAGCAGTTTGACAGGGAGTGGTGGCTACACCTTC. This encodes CASSLTGSGGYTF.

This clone was seen a handful of times. This chain joins TRBV29-1 and TRBJ1-2; weak D call: TRBD1 (6 bases). This CDR3 has 13 residues. In germline, CDR1 is SQVTM, CDR2 ANQGSEA. The V and J ends lost 2 bases and 6 bases respectively, with 13 bases between them. Written as DNA, the CDR3 is TGCAGCGTTGAAAGGGGAACAGGGCATGGCTACACCTTC. Encoded protein: CSVERGTGHGYTF.

The chain links TRBV6-2 or TRBV6-3 to TRBJ2-3, with D perhaps TRBD1 (6 bases). The V end lost 4 bases, the J end lost 1 base, and 21 bases lay between the germline ends. CDR1 is MNHEY and CDR2 is SVGEGT in the germline V gene. The CDR3 is made up of 18 amino acids. The CDR3 here is CASSLATGFGQRTDTQYF. CDR3 DNA sequence: TGTGCCAGCAGTTTAGCAACGGGTTTTGGACAGCGCACAGATACGCAGTATTTT.